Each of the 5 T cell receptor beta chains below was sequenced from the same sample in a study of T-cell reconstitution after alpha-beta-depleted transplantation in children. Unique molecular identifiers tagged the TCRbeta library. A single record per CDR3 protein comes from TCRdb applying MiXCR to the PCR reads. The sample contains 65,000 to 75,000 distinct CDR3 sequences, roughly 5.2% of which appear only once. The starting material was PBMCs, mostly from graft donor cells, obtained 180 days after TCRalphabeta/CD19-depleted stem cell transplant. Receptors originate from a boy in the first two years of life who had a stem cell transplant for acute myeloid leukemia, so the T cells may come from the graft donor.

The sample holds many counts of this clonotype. CDR3 sequence (DNA): TGTGCCTGGAGTCGACAAGGACTACGGGGGTTGGAGCTGTTTTTT. Its protein is CAWSRQGLRGLELFF. The J gene is TRBJ2-2, the V gene TRBV30, with D possibly being TRBD2 (6 bases). Germline lookup yields CDR1 GTSNPN and CDR2 SVGIG (reference sequence). The CDR3 extends over 15 amino acids. Deletions cut 2 bases from V and 10 bases from J, with 20 bases between.

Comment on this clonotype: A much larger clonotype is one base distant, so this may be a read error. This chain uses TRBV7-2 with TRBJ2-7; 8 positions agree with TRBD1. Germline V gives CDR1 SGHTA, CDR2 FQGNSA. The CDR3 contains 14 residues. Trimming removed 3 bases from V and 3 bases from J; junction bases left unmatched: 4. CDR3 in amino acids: CASSLGQAYYEQYF. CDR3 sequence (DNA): TGTGCCAGCAGCTTGGGACAGGCATACTACGAGCAGTACTTC.

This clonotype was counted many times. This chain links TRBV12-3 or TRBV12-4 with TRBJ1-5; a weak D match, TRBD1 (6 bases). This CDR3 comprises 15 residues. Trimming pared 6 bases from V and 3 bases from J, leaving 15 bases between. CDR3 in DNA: TGTGCCAGCAGCCTAGGGGGGGGGAACAATCAGCCCCAGCATTTT. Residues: CASSLGGGNNQPQHF.

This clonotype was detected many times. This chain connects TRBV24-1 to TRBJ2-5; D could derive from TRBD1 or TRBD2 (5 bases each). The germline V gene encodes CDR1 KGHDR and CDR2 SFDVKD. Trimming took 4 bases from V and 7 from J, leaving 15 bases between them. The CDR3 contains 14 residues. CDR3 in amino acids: CATSEGTPGTTQYF. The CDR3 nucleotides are TGTGCCACCAGTGAAGGGACCCCGGGGACGACCCAGTACTTC.

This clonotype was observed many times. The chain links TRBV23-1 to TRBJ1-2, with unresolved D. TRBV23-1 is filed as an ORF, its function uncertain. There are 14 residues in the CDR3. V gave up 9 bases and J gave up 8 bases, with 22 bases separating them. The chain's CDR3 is CARTPRKVPKGYTF. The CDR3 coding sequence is TGCGCCAGAACCCCCAGGAAGGTCCCTAAGGGCTACACCTTC.